This T cell receptor beta chain comes out of a study of CD8 T cells in ankylosing spondylitis. In TCRdb, the 5' RACE reads were re-called with MiXCR into one record per CDR3 protein. The sample has 250,000 or so distinct CDR3 sequences, around 25% seen once. The CDR3 covers 14 residues. Germline loops: CDR1 MNHEY, CDR2 SVGAGI. V was trimmed by 4 bases and J by 3 bases, leaving 13 bases between them. About this clonotype itself: Its antigen is as yet unknown.

The study's findings and limits: According to the report, clones linked to the disease were significantly enriched in matched synovial fluid samples taken from ankylosing spondylitis patients. Certain motif variants had earlier been reported in reactive arthritis synovial fluid and blood.

The V call is TRBV6-5, the J call TRBJ2-7; D is unclear. The sample consisted of blood, either unsorted or a sorted T cell fraction (not recorded which). This sequence was found in a male donor with ankylosing spondylitis or in good health (not recorded which). For the CDR3, the DNA is TGTGCCAGCAGTTCCGCCGAAAGGAGCTACGAGCAGTACTTC. The encoded protein is CASSSAERSYEQYF.